This TCR beta chain was observed in a study of beta chain features in type 1 diabetes. Study-level information: Healthy donors and patients showed comparable age, gender and cell yields. Sorted cells, around 100 million in number, were examined across all samples.

The authors reverse transcribed all of the isolated RNA, so sequencing captured expressed TCRB transcripts. Clones were read by immunoSEQ multiplex PCR, and TCRdb kept only the in-frame ones, dropping some. This repertoire shows around 500,000 clones, roughly 11% found once; its top ten account for 0.046%. Germline V gives CDR1 MNHEY, CDR2 SMNVEV (reference sequence). The length of the CDR3 is 17 residues. The trim removed 7 bases at V and 2 bases at J, leaving 13 bases unmatched. The study, taken as a whole, reports: Moderate but significant shortening of TCRB CDR3s was recorded in all four CD4+ subsets from Type 1 diabetes patients. Whether HLA type influences TCRB rearrangement remained unresolved here.

Details on this clone: What it binds is not known.

V gene TRBV27 combines with J gene TRBJ2-1; 8 bases are a match to TRBD1. The sequenced material came from naive CD4+ T cells from blood. The TCR was taken from a young woman in good health. The CDR3: CASNTARGRVPYNEQFF. In DNA, the CDR3 is TGTGCCAGCAACACGGCCAGGGGGCGCGTCCCCTACAATGAGCAGTTCTTC.